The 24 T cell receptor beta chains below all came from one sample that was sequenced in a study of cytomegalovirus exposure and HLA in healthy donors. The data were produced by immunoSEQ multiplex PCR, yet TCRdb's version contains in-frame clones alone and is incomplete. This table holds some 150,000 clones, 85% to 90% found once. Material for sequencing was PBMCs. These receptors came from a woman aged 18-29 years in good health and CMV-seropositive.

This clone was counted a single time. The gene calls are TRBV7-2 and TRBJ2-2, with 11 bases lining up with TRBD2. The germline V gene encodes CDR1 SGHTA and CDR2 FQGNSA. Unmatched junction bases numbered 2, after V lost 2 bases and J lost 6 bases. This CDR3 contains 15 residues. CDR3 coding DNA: TGTGCCAGCAGCTTACTAGCGGGAGGATCCGGGGAGCTGTTTTTT. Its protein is CASSLLAGGSGELFF.

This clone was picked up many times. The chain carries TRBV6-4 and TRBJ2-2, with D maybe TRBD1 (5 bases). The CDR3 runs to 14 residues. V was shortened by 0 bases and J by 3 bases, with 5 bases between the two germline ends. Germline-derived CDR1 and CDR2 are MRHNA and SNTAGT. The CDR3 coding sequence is TGTGCCAGCAGTGACTCAGGGGACACCGGGGAGCTGTTTTTT. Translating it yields CASSDSGDTGELFF.

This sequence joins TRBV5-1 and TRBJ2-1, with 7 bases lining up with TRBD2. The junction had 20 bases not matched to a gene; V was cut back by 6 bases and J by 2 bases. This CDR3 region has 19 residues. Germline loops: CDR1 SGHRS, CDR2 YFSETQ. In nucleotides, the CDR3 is TGCGCCAGCATACCCGGGACTACGATAGTACAAGACGCCTACAATGAGCAGTTCTTC. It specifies CASIPGTTIVQDAYNEQFF.

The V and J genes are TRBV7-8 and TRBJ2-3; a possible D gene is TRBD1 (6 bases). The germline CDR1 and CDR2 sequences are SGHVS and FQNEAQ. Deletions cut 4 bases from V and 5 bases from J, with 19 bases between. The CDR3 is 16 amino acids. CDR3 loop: CASSSQNRVVGDTQYF. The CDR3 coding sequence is TGTGCCAGCAGCTCGCAAAACAGGGTTGTGGGAGATACGCAGTATTTT.

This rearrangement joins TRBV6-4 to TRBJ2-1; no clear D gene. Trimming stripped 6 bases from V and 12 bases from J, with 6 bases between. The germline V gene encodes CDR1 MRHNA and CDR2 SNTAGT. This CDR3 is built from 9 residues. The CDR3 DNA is TGTGCCAGCAGGTCCGGGCAGTTCTTC. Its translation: CASRSGQFF.

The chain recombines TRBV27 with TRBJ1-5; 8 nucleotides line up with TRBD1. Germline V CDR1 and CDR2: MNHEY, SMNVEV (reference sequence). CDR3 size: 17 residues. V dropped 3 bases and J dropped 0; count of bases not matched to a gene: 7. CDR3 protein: CASSFVYRGYSNQPQHF. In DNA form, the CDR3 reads TGTGCCAGCAGTTTCGTTTACAGGGGGTATAGCAATCAGCCCCAGCATTTT.

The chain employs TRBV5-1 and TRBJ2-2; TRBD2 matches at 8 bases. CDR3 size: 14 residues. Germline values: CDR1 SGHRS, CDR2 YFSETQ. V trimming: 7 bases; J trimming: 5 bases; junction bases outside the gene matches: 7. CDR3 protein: CASRGSGSTGELFF. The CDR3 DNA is TGCGCCAGCCGTGGAAGCGGGAGTACCGGGGAGCTGTTTTTT.

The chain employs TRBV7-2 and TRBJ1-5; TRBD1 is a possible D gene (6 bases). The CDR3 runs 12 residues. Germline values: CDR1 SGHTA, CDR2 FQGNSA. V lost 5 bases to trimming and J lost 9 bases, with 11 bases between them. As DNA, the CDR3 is TGTGCCAGCAGCCCCAGGGGTGGGCCCCAGCATTTT. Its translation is CASSPRGGPQHF.

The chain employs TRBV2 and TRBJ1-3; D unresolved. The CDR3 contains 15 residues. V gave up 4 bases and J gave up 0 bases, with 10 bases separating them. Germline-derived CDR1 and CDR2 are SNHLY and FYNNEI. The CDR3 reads CASSVEGSSGNTIYF. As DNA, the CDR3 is TGTGCCAGCAGTGTTGAGGGAAGCTCTGGAAACACCATATATTTT.

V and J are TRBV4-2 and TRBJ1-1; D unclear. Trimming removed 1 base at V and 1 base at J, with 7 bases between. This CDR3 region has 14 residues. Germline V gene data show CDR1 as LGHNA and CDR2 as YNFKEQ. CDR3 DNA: TGTGCCAGCAGCCAAGGGGCAGGGAACACTGAAGCTTTCTTT. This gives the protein CASSQGAGNTEAFF.

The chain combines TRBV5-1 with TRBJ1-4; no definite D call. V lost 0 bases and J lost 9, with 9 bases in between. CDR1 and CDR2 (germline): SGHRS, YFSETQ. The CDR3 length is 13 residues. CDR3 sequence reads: CASSLDRAQKLFF. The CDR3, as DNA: TGCGCCAGCAGCTTGGACCGAGCTCAAAAACTGTTTTTT.

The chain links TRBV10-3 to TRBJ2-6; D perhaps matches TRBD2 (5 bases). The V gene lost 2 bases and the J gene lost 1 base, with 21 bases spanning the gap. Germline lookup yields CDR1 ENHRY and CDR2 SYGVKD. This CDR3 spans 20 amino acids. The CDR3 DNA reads TGTGCCATCAGTGAGCGGGGTCAGGCCGGTACCATGTCTGGGGCCAACGTCCTGACTTTC. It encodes CAISERGQAGTMSGANVLTF.

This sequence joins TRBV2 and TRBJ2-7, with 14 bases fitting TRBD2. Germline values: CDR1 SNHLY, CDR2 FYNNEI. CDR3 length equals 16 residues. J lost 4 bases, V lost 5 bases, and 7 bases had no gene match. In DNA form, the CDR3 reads TGTGCCAGCAGTCCCCGAGGACTAGCGGGAGGTTACGAGCAGTACTTC. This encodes CASSPRGLAGGYEQYF.

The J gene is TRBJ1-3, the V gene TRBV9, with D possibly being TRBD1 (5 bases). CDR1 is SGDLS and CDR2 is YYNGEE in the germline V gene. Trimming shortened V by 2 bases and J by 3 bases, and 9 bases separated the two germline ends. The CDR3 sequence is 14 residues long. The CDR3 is CASSVAGYGNTIYF. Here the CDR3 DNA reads TGTGCCAGCAGCGTGGCAGGGTATGGAAACACCATATATTTT.

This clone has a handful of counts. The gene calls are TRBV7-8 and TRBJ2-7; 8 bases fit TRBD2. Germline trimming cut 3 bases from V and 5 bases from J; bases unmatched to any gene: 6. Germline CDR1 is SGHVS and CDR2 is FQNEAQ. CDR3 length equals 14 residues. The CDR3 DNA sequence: TGTGCCAGCAGCTTTTCGAGCGGGAGTAACGAGCAGTACTTC. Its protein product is CASSFSSGSNEQYF.

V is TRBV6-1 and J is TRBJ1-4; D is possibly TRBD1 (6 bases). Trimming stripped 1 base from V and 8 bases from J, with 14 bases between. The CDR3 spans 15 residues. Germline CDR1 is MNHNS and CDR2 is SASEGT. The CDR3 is CASSEGGGAVEKLFF. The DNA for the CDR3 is TGTGCCAGCAGTGAAGGCGGGGGCGCGGTAGAAAAACTGTTTTTT.

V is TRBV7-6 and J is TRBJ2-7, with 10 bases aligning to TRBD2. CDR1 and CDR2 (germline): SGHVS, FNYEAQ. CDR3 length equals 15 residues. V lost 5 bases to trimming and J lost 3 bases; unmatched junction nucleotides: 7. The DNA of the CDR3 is TGTGCCAGCAGCCCCCAGCCTAGCGGGGGCTACGAGCAGTACTTC. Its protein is CASSPQPSGGYEQYF.

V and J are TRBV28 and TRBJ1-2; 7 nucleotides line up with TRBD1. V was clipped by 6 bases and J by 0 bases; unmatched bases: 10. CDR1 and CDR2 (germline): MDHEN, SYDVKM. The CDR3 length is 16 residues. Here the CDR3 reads CASSGTVSSPNYGYTF. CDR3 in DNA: TGTGCCAGCAGCGGGACAGTCAGCTCTCCTAACTATGGCTACACCTTC.

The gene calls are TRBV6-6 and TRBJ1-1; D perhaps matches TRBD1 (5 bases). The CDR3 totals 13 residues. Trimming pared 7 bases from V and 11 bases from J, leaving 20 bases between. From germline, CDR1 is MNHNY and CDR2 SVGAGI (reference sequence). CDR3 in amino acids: CASTPPGRGRAFF. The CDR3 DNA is TGTGCCAGCACCCCGCCGGGGAGGGGCAGGGCTTTCTTT.

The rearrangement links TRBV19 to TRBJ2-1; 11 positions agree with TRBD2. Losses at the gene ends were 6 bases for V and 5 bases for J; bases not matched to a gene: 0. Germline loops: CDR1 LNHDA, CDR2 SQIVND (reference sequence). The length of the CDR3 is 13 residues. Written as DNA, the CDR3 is TGTGCCAGTAGGGGACTAGCGGACAATGAGCAGTTCTTC. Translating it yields CASRGLADNEQFF.

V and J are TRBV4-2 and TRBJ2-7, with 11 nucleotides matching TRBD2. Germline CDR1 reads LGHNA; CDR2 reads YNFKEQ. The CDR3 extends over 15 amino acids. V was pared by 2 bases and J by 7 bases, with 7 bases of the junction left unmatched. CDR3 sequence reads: CASSQRLAGTEEQYF. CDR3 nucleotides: TGTGCCAGCAGCCAACGACTAGCGGGAACGGAAGAGCAGTACTTC.

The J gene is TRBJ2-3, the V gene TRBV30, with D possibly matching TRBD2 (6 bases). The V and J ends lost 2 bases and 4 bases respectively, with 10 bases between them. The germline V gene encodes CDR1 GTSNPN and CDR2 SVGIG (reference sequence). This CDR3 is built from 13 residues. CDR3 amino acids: CAWSPLASDTQYF. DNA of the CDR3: TGTGCCTGGAGTCCGCTAGCGTCAGATACGCAGTATTTT.

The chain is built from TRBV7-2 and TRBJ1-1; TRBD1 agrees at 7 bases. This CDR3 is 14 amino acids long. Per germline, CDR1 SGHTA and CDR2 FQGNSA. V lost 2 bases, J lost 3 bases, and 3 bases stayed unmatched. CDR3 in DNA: TGTGCCAGCAGCTTAAGGGGACAGTACACTGAAGCTTTCTTT. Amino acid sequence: CASSLRGQYTEAFF.

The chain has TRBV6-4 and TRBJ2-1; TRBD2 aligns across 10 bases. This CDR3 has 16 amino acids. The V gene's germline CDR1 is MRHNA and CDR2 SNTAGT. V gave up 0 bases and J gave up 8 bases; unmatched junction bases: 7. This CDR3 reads CASSDSGASGSDEQFF. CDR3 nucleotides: TGTGCCAGCAGTGACTCTGGGGCTAGCGGGAGCGATGAGCAGTTCTTC.